This T cell receptor beta chain was identified during a study of T cells in Graves' hyperthyroidism and ophthalmopathy. The CDR3 spans 14 residues. The V gene end was trimmed by 6 bases and the J gene end by 4 bases; junction bases not matched to a gene: 8. There were TCR beta CDR3 regions amplified from RNA transcripts. Initially, a first-round RT-PCR of the TCR CDR3 employed the HTBI primer set. TCRdb independently ran MiXCR on the multiplex PCR reads; one entry per CDR3 protein. The table lists fewer than 450,000 distinct CDR3 sequences, roughly 17% of them singletons. This clonotype was detected ten times or more.

What was sequenced was blood. The receptor's source is a woman aged 25 to 39 with Graves' hyperthyroidism that later progressed to Graves' ophthalmopathy. The chain joins TRBV12-3 or TRBV12-4 to TRBJ2-7; 8 positions agree with TRBD2. The CDR3 DNA is TGTGCCAGCAGCCTACAGCGGGAGTGGTACGAGCAGTACTTC. This codes for CASSLQREWYEQYF.